Shown below are 23 T cell receptor beta chains from a single sample sequenced in a study of blood T cells in healthy people across ages. With a J-beta primer mix and a sample-barcoded 5' primer, a second PCR ran about 7 to 11 cycles. Each CDR3 protein gets one entry after TCRdb re-called the 5' RACE reads with MiXCR. The sample has 380,000 or so distinct CDR3 sequences; 45% to 65% are singletons. Sequencing was carried out using blood. The receptors originated from a man between 60 and 70 years old in good health.

Worth noting for this clonotype: An end of the junction differs from the germline gene, which may be a read error. The V and J genes are TRBV11-2 and TRBJ2-2, with 9 bases fitting TRBD1. In germline, CDR1 is SGHAT, CDR2 FQNNGV. The CDR3 is made up of 14 amino acids. The CDR3 bases are TGTGCCAGCCTACAGGGGGCGGCCACCCGGGAGCTGTTTTTT. Amino acids: CASLQGAATRELFF.

Remarks on this clonotype: This may be a read error, as it is one base from a much larger clone. The V call is TRBV28, the J call TRBJ2-1; TRBD2 aligns across 8 bases. The length of the CDR3 is 18 residues. Germline-derived CDR1 and CDR2 are MDHEN and SYDVKM. The ends lost 3 bases at V and 7 bases at J; junction bases unmatched: 17. CDR3 loop: CASSLPGAGVPFGNEQFF. CDR3 nucleotide sequence: TGTGCCAGCAGTTTGCCAGGAGCGGGAGTGCCTTTTGGGAATGAGCAGTTCTTC.

This clonotype has just a few counts. The rearrangement joins TRBV28 to TRBJ2-5; the match to TRBD2 covers 7 bases. This CDR3 region has 18 residues. Unmatched junction bases numbered 14, after V lost 3 bases and J lost 1 base. Germline assignment: CDR1 MDHEN and CDR2 SYDVKM. CDR3 amino acids: CASSLRERGLEIQETQYF. CDR3 coding DNA: TGTGCCAGCAGTTTGCGAGAAAGAGGACTAGAAATCCAAGAGACCCAGTACTTC.

This chain joins TRBV7-2 and TRBJ2-3, with TRBD1 matching 7 bases. V lost 5 bases to trimming and J lost 13 bases; unmatched junction nucleotides: 12. This CDR3 comprises 13 residues. CDR1 SGHTA and CDR2 FQGNSA come from the germline V gene. CDR3 sequence reads: CASSPGTAKREYF. The DNA of the CDR3 is TGTGCCAGCAGCCCTGGGACAGCTAAAAGGGAGTATTTT.

This clonotype was seen only a few times. CDR3 protein: CSVEEGGRREQYF. The CDR3 DNA follows: TGCAGCGTTGAAGAAGGAGGTAGGAGGGAGCAGTACTTC. The chain is built from TRBV29-1 and TRBJ2-7; a weak D match, TRBD2 (5 bases). The V end was cut by 0 bases, the J end by 7 bases, with 13 bases between. The germline V gene has CDR1 SQVTM and CDR2 ANQGSEA. The CDR3 consists of 13 residues.

Only a few counts were recorded for this clonotype. The chain combines TRBV29-1 with TRBJ2-1; perhaps TRBD2 as D (6 bases). Trimming pared 6 bases from V and 9 bases from J, leaving 15 bases between. The CDR3 is made up of 12 amino acids. Germline V CDR1 and CDR2: SQVTM, ANQGSEA. CDR3 nucleotide sequence: TGCAGCGTGGCTGGGGTGGGAGGTGAGCAGTTCTTC. This encodes CSVAGVGGEQFF.

This clonotype is a singleton in its sample. The chain has TRBV7-3 and TRBJ2-1; 10 positions match TRBD2. V lost 5 bases and J lost 1; bases outside the gene matches: 8. The CDR3 spans 17 residues. CDR1 and CDR2 from the germline V gene are SGHTA and FQGTGA. CDR3: CASSPRTSGFSYNEQFF. The CDR3 DNA follows: TGTGCCAGCAGCCCCCGGACTAGCGGATTTTCCTACAATGAGCAGTTCTTC.

This clonotype showed up just a few times. The chain links TRBV25-1 to TRBJ1-3; tentative D call: TRBD1 (5 bases). With 3 bases removed from V and 2 bases from J, the gap between germline ends came to 11 bases. CDR3 length: 15 amino acids. Germline V gene sequence: CDR1 MGHDK, CDR2 SYGVNS. The CDR3 loop reads CASSEVGGTGNTIYF. DNA of the CDR3: TGTGCCAGCAGTGAGGTCGGGGGAACTGGAAACACCATATATTTT.

Comment on this clonotype: The germline gene is not matched at one end of the junction; a read error may be the cause. This chain links TRBV7-2 with TRBJ2-5, with D possibly TRBD2 on 7 matching bases. The CDR3 length is 16 residues. Germline lookup yields CDR1 SGHTA and CDR2 FQGNSA. Written as DNA, the CDR3 is TGTGTCAGCAGCTTAGGGGGACTAACGGGTAGGGAGACCCAGTACTTC. Amino acid sequence: CVSSLGGLTGRETQYF.

The rearrangement joins TRBV2 to TRBJ2-1; the match to TRBD1 covers 12 bases. This CDR3 has 15 residues. Looked up from germline, CDR1 is SNHLY and CDR2 is FYNNEI. Trimming at V came to 5 bases and at J to 8 bases, leaving 7 bases not matched to a gene. CDR3 DNA sequence: TGTGCCAGCAGTAGCCGGGACAGGGGGCACGATGAGCAGTTCTTC. Translating it yields CASSSRDRGHDEQFF.

Notes on this clonotype: This clone may be a read error of a much larger clone one base away. This chain links TRBV7-6 with TRBJ2-5; TRBD2 aligns across 9 bases. This CDR3 is 18 amino acids long. After removal of 1 base from V and 11 bases from J, the junction contained 20 bases not matched to a gene. Looked up from germline, CDR1 is SGHVS and CDR2 is FNYEAQ. The CDR3 bases are TGTGCCAGCAGCTTAGGCCCCGGGACTAGCAAGAGGCACAATGAGCAGTACTTC. Its translation is CASSLGPGTSKRHNEQYF.

The chain employs TRBV12-3 or TRBV12-4 and TRBJ2-1, with 11 bases identical to TRBD2. V lost 3 bases to trimming and J lost 8 bases; unmatched junction nucleotides: 9. This CDR3 is built from 16 residues. The CDR3 loop reads CASSLIAGGPKDEQFF. The CDR3, as DNA: TGTGCCAGCAGTTTGATAGCGGGGGGGCCAAAGGATGAGCAGTTCTTC.

The J gene is TRBJ2-5, the V gene TRBV29-1; 8 bases fit TRBD2. CDR1 SQVTM and CDR2 ANQGSEA come from the germline V gene. The trim removed 3 bases at V and 1 base at J, leaving 4 bases unmatched. This CDR3 has 14 residues. CDR3 coding DNA: TGCAGCGTTGACCCGGGACTAGTCCAAGAGACCCAGTACTTC. As protein: CSVDPGLVQETQYF.

The rearrangement links TRBV2 to TRBJ2-3, with 10 positions matching TRBD2. V was pared by 7 bases and J by 5 bases, with 18 bases of the junction left unmatched. CDR3 length equals 18 residues. CDR1 and CDR2 (germline): SNHLY, FYNNEI. The CDR3 reads CASNPIHLSGREEDTQYF. The CDR3 nucleotides read TGTGCCAGCAACCCCATTCATCTAAGCGGGAGGGAGGAAGATACGCAGTATTTT.

The J gene is TRBJ2-7, the V gene TRBV20-1; no reliable D call. This CDR3 region has 10 residues. The V and J ends lost 3 bases and 5 bases respectively, with 5 bases between them. Germline V CDR1 and CDR2: DFQATT, SNEGSKA (reference sequence). CDR3: CSASRDEQYF. DNA for the CDR3: TGCAGTGCTAGTCGAGACGAGCAGTACTTC.

Concerning this clonotype: A junction end diverges from the germline sequence, so it may reflect a read error. This chain uses TRBV19 with TRBJ2-6; the D gene is possibly TRBD1 (6 bases). The CDR3 has 18 residues. Germline V CDR1 and CDR2: LNHDA, SQIVND (reference sequence). The CDR3 DNA sequence: TGTACCAGTAGTATAAGGGCAGGGGTTCTCTCTGGGGCCAACGTCCTGACTTTC. Its protein is CTSSIRAGVLSGANVLTF.

The CDR3, as DNA: TGTGCCAGCAGTTACTCGCTAGCTCCCTCCTACGAGCAGTACTTC. Protein sequence: CASSYSLAPSYEQYF. V gene TRBV6-2 or TRBV6-3 combines with J gene TRBJ2-7; D might be TRBD2 (5 bases). In germline, CDR1 is MNHEY, CDR2 SVGEGT. V shed 0 bases and J shed 0 bases, with 9 bases lying between them. The CDR3 extends over 15 amino acids.

The chain couples TRBV30 to TRBJ2-4, with a possible D match to TRBD1 (6 bases). TRBJ2-7 matches the DNA end more closely, so the J call is doubtful. CDR1 GTSNPN and CDR2 SVGIG come from the germline V gene (reference sequence). The CDR3 loop spans 14 amino acids. The CDR3 spells CAWSQGDNSYEQYF. The CDR3 DNA is TGTGCCTGGAGTCAAGGGGACAACTCCTACGAGCAGTACTTC.

About this clonotype itself: Germline and junction disagree at one end, which may indicate a read error. This chain connects TRBV25-1 to TRBJ1-2; perhaps TRBD1 as D (6 bases). The CDR3 is 14 amino acids. Germline V gene lookup returns CDR1 MGHDK and CDR2 SYGVNS. The CDR3 here is CASSGLGGAYDYTF. DNA of the CDR3: TGTGCCAGCAGTGGCCTTGGGGGCGCTTATGACTACACCTTC.

V gene TRBV6-5 combines with J gene TRBJ2-7; D might be TRBD2 (6 bases). The CDR3 extends over 16 amino acids. Germline loops: CDR1 MNHEY, CDR2 SVGAGI. Trimming took off 0 bases at V and 0 bases at J, with 12 bases between the two ends. The DNA of the CDR3 is TGTGCCAGCAGTTACTCGACGGGGGAGAGCTCCTACGAGCAGTACTTC. Protein sequence: CASSYSTGESSYEQYF.

This clonotype was seen only a few times. A read error may produce the germline difference seen at one junction end. The rearrangement links TRBV6-1 to TRBJ1-5; 7 bases match TRBD1. This CDR3 is built from 17 residues. Per the germline V gene, CDR1 is MNHNS and CDR2 is SASEGT. CDR3 in amino acids: CATSRGKTGNGNQPQHF. DNA for the CDR3: TGTGCCACCAGTCGAGGGAAGACAGGGAACGGCAATCAGCCCCAGCATTTT.

V gene TRBV20-1 combines with J gene TRBJ2-7; 7 bases map to TRBD1. Matching the DNA end better, TRBJ2-5 makes the J call doubtful. This CDR3 has 18 residues. Per germline, CDR1 DFQATT and CDR2 SNEGSKA (reference sequence). CDR3 loop: CSARRTGTPGGSVGTQYF. The DNA of the CDR3 is TGCAGTGCTAGAAGGACAGGAACTCCTGGTGGGTCTGTTGGGACCCAGTACTTC.

The chain is built from TRBV12-3 or TRBV12-4 and TRBJ2-1; D remains ambiguous. V was cut by 2 bases and J by 2 bases, with 4 bases left in between. The CDR3 is made up of 13 amino acids. The CDR3 DNA reads TGTGCCAGCAGTTTACTTACCTACAATGAGCAGTTCTTC. As protein: CASSLLTYNEQFF.